The T cell receptor (beta chain) described here comes from a study of Ad26.COV2.S vaccination and SARS-CoV-2 variants. Using immunoSEQ multiplex PCR, the repertoire was profiled, and TCRdb retains in-frame clones only, with some absent. The table shows around 250,000 clones, with 70% to 90% occurring only once. Stated treatment: roughly 20 received Ad26.COV2.S at low or high dose, single or two shots; about 5 received placebo; per-sample allocation not given. The samples were gathered on day 63 after the first injection of vaccine or placebo. Germline CDR1 is SGHRS and CDR2 is YFSETQ. The CDR3 is 17 residues long. Trimming stripped 3 bases from V and 6 bases from J, with 24 bases between. A word on this clone: Its antigen remains unknown.

General study points: The TCR breadth and depth analyses may have understated or missed part of the total T cell responses.

Sequenced material: peripheral blood, taken in a trial of Ad26.COV2.S vaccine versus placebo. This chain connects TRBV5-1 to TRBJ2-5; TRBD2 is a possible D gene (6 bases). This TCR derives from a person between 18 and 59 years old who received the Ad26.COV2.S COVID-19 vaccine or a placebo. CDR3 in DNA: TGCGCCAGCAGCTGGGAGGTGTTCGACCCGGTGGGGAAGACCCAGTACTTC. The encoded protein is CASSWEVFDPVGKTQYF.